Listed below are T cell receptor beta chains from one sample, sequenced in a study of cytomegalovirus exposure and HLA in healthy donors. This table comes from immunoSEQ multiplex PCR, and its TCRdb copy is limited to in-frame clones, with some not included. Of 150,000 to 200,000 clones listed, approximately 96% are singletons. The sample was PBMCs. Source of these receptors: a woman between 18 and 30 years old in good health and CMV-seronegative. The CDR3 runs from the conserved cysteine through the conserved F or W. Fields, in order: D gene, V gene, J gene, CDR3 length, clone size, CDR3 DNA, CDR3 protein. The D gene is left open where the match is weak. Some rows have no size entry. The others give once, few or many, or a class for an expanded clone.

>TRBD1|TRBV6-5|TRBJ2-3|16|NA
TGTGCCAGCAGTTTGGGACAGGTGATTAGCACAGATACGCAGTATTTT
CASSLGQVISTDTQYF
>NA|TRBV6-1|TRBJ1-2|14|NA
TGTGCCAGCAGTGGGGGCCGCGCCCTATATGGCTACACCTTT
CASSGGRALYGYTF
>NA|TRBV19|TRBJ1-2|15|NA
TGTGCCAGTAGTACCGGAGGATCAGCTAACTATGGCTACACCTTC
CASSTGGSANYGYTF
>TRBD1|TRBV6-1|TRBJ2-7|15|NA
TGTGCCAGCAGACAAGGGGGACAGGGAGCCTACGAGCAGTACTTC
CASRQGGQGAYEQYF
>NA|TRBV6-5|TRBJ2-2|14|NA
TGTGCCAGCGGTGGGGGGTCTCGGACCGGGGAGCTGTTTTTT
CASGGGSRTGELFF
>NA|TRBV7-9|TRBJ1-1|14|NA
TGTGCCAGCAGCTTAGCCAAGGGGCAGAATGAAGCTTTCTTT
CASSLAKGQNEAFF
>NA|TRBV29-1|TRBJ1-5|13|NA
TGCAGCGTTGAAGATCTCAGGGAGGGGACCCAGCATTTT
CSVEDLREGTQHF
>TRBD2|TRBV6-1|TRBJ2-1|17|NA
TGTGCCAGCAGTGAAAGGGGTAGCGGGAGCTCCTACAATGAGCAGTTCTTC
CASSERGSGSSYNEQFF
>NA|TRBV4-2|TRBJ2-1|15|NA
TGTGCCAGCAGCCAAGACTGGCTAGCAGCGAATGAGCAGTTCTTC
CASSQDWLAANEQFF
>TRBD1|TRBV18|TRBJ1-2|14|NA
TGTGCCAGCTCACCCTCACAGGGGACCTATGGCTACACCTTC
CASSPSQGTYGYTF
>NA|TRBV9|TRBJ2-3|16|once
TGTGCCAGCAGCGTAGGGGGCGAGTCTACCACAGATACGCAGTATTTT
CASSVGGESTTDTQYF
>NA|TRBV5-8|TRBJ2-7|15|NA
TGTGCCAGCAGTCGCTTTCGGACTGTAGGTTACGAGCAGTACTTC
CASSRFRTVGYEQYF
>NA|TRBV7-2|TRBJ1-2|14|NA
TGTGCCAGCAGCTTAGTGTGGGGGGGCTATGGCTACACCTTC
CASSLVWGGYGYTF
>NA|TRBV7-2|TRBJ2-5|16|NA
TGTGCCAGCAGCCCAAGATTGAGAGCCCACCAAGAGACCCAGTACTTC
CASSPRLRAHQETQYF